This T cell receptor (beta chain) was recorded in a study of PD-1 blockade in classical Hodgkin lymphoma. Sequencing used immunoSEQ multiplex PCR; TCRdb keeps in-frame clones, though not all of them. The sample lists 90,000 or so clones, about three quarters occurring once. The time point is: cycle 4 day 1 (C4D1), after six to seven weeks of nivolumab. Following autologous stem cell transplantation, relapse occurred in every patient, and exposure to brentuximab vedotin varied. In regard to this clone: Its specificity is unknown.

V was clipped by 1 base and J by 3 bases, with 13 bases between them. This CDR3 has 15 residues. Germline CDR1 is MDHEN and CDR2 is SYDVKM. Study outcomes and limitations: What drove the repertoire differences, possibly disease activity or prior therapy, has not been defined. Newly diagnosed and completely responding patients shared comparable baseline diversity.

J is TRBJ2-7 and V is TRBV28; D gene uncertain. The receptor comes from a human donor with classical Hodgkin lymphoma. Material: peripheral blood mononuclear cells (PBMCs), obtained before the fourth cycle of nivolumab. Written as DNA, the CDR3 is TGTGCCAGCAGTTTATCGGTTTTCGAGGTCTACGAGCAGTACTTC. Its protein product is CASSLSVFEVYEQYF.